This T cell receptor (beta chain) was found in a study of T cells in narcolepsy. General study findings and limits: In some patient and control memory CD4+ samples, autoreactive clones were absent.

This clone was recorded only once. The target antigen is unknown. Data came from immunoSEQ multiplex PCR; TCRdb stores just in-frame clones and leaves some out. Found here are 25,000 to 30,000 clones, about 80% of them singletons; the top ten hold about 0.94%. The CDR3 contains 15 residues. V dropped 5 bases and J dropped 4; count of bases not matched to a gene: 9. CDR1 and CDR2 (germline): SGHAT, FQNNGV. What was sequenced was CD45RA- memory CD4+ T cells from PBMCs. The receptor's source is a human donor with narcolepsy. The chain couples TRBV11-2 to TRBJ2-3; 7 positions agree with TRBD2. In DNA, the CDR3 is TGTGCCAGCAGCCTCGGGGGGAACCGGGCAGATACGCAGTATTTT. Translating it yields CASSLGGNRADTQYF.